Listed below are T cell receptor beta chains from one sample, sequenced in a study of shared clonotypes between healthy human individuals. Profiled with immunoSEQ multiplex PCR; TCRdb holds only in-frame clones, not every one. The sample consists of millions of clones, 80% to 95% of them appearing once. Specimen: naive CD4+ T cells from PBMCs. These receptor sequences come from a man aged 18 to 29 in good health. Some clones in this sample may be carry-over from other donors' samples. CDR3s include the opening cysteine and the closing phenylalanine or tryptophan. A D gene is named only where the DNA matches it firmly. A clone size is listed for some rows: how often the clone was seen (once, few, many), or a class if it is expanded.

TRBD2	.	TRBV5-1	TRBJ2-3	CASSLEGLVSDTQYF	TGCGCCAGCAGCTTGGAGGGACTAGTGTCAGATACGCAGTATTTT
TRBD2	.	TRBV6-4	TRBJ2-1	CASSLSGTSYNEQFF	TGTGCCAGCAGTCTTAGCGGGACCTCCTACAATGAGCAGTTCTTC
.	.	TRBV28	TRBJ1-5	CASSKQVTSLYSNQPQHF	TGTGCCAGCAGTAAGCAGGTGACTTCCTTGTATAGCAATCAGCCCCAGCATTTT
TRBD1	.	TRBV27	TRBJ2-1	CASSLWDRNEQFF	TGTGCCAGCAGTTTATGGGACAGAAATGAGCAGTTCTTC
.	.	TRBV19	TRBJ1-5	CASHKQGRNQPQHF	TGTGCCAGTCATAAACAGGGCCGCAATCAGCCCCAGCATTTT
.	.	TRBV5-1	TRBJ2-7	CASSLGTRGEQYF	TGCGCCAGCAGCTTGGGCACCCGGGGCGAGCAGTACTTC
TRBD2	.	TRBV14	TRBJ2-1	CASSTGTSSFVEQFF	TGTGCCAGCAGCACCGGGACTAGCAGCTTCGTAGAGCAGTTCTTC
.	.	TRBV5-1	TRBJ2-7	CASSLAGGQMSSYEQYF	TGCGCCAGCAGCTTGGCAGGCGGACAGATGAGCTCCTACGAGCAGTACTTC
TRBD1	few	TRBV5-1	TRBJ1-4	CASSSRINTGAGEKLFF	TGCGCCAGCAGCTCCAGAATCAATACAGGGGCGGGTGAAAAACTGTTTTTT
.	.	TRBV7-6	TRBJ1-2	CASSGWRNYGYTF	TGTGCCAGCAGCGGGTGGAGGAACTATGGCTACACCTTC
TRBD2	.	TRBV29-1	TRBJ2-1	CSVISGVGTNEQFF	TGCAGCGTTATTAGCGGGGTGGGGACAAATGAGCAGTTCTTC
TRBD2	.	TRBV28	TRBJ2-1	CASSLSGGPRNEQFF	TGTGCCAGCAGTTTGTCGGGAGGGCCCCGAAATGAGCAGTTCTTC
.	.	TRBV29-1	TRBJ1-2	CSAPGGGSGYTF	TGCAGCGCACCCGGAGGGGGTTCTGGCTACACCTTC
.	.	TRBV6-5	TRBJ2-7	CASSYEGLWDKQYF	TGTGCCAGCAGTTACGAGGGCCTGTGGGATAAGCAGTACTTC
TRBD2	.	TRBV5-4	TRBJ2-7	CASSPGVAGSTASYEQYF	TGTGCCAGCAGCCCAGGGGTAGCGGGATCTACCGCCTCCTACGAGCAGTACTTC
TRBD1	.	TRBV28	TRBJ1-3	CASSSGTGRSGNTIYF	TGTGCCAGCAGTTCCGGGACAGGGAGATCTGGAAACACCATATATTTT
.	.	TRBV13	TRBJ2-3	CASSPPLSTDTQYF	TGTGCCAGCAGCCCCCCGCTAAGCACAGATACGCAGTATTTT
.	.	TRBV27	TRBJ1-5	CASTTGFGQPQHF	TGTGCCAGCACAACAGGGTTTGGTCAGCCCCAGCATTTT
.	.	TRBV28	TRBJ1-1	CASSLSKWGGIRTEAFF	TGTGCCAGCAGTTTATCCAAATGGGGGGGGATCAGGACTGAAGCTTTCTTT
TRBD1	.	TRBV7-9	TRBJ1-3	CASSAGTAKLLTGNTIYF	TGTGCCAGCAGCGCCGGGACAGCGAAATTACTAACTGGAAACACCATATATTTT
.	.	TRBV11-1	TRBJ1-2	CASGMGDGYTF	TGTGCCAGCGGTATGGGGGATGGCTACACCTTC
.	.	TRBV14	TRBJ2-2	CASSQDWAAGELFF	TGTGCCAGCAGCCAAGATTGGGCGGCCGGGGAGCTGTTTTTT
TRBD1	.	TRBV11-2	TRBJ2-3	CASSPHRTGETDTQYF	TGTGCCAGCAGCCCGCACCGGACAGGGGAAACAGATACGCAGTATTTT
.	.	TRBV11-1	TRBJ2-2	CASSARGLGHTGELFF	TGTGCCAGCAGCGCCCGGGGGCTTGGCCACACCGGGGAGCTGTTTTTT
.	.	TRBV30	TRBJ2-3	CAWSAPGTTDTQYF	TGTGCCTGGAGTGCCCCAGGGACCACAGATACGCAGTATTTT
.	.	TRBV5-1	TRBJ1-2	CASSLNFGQNYGYTF	TGCGCCAGCAGCTTGAATTTTGGGCAGAACTATGGCTACACCTTC
.	.	TRBV18	TRBJ2-3	CASSPWQRGDTQYF	TGTGCCAGCTCACCGTGGCAAAGGGGAGATACGCAGTATTTT
.	few	TRBV18	TRBJ1-1	CASRYGLDTEAFF	TGTGCCAGCCGATATGGGTTGGACACTGAAGCTTTCTTT
TRBD1	.	TRBV25-1	TRBJ2-2	CASSVRQGDTGELFF	TGTGCCAGCAGTGTACGACAGGGTGACACCGGGGAGCTGTTTTTT
TRBD1	.	TRBV2	TRBJ2-7	CASRQTGDGEQYF	TGTGCCAGCAGGCAGACAGGGGATGGCGAGCAGTACTTC
TRBD1	.	TRBV4-3	TRBJ1-2	CASSQDKATRKQGDYGYTF	TGCGCCAGCAGCCAAGACAAAGCGACCAGAAAACAGGGGGACTATGGCTACACCTTC
.	.	TRBV5-4	TRBJ1-2	CASSQGYNGYTF	TGTGCCAGCAGCCAAGGGTATAACGGCTACACCTTC
TRBD2	.	TRBV5-4	TRBJ2-1	CASSWQGTRLYNEQFF	TGTGCCAGCAGTTGGCAGGGGACTAGACTCTACAATGAGCAGTTCTTC
.	.	TRBV6-1	TRBJ1-3	CASSDSRDRDF	TGTGCCAGCAGTGACTCCCGGGACCGGGATTTT
.	.	TRBV6-5	TRBJ1-4	CASRAGWLNEKLFF	TGTGCCAGCAGGGCCGGTTGGCTAAATGAAAAACTGTTTTTT
.	.	TRBV5-1	TRBJ2-6	CASSLGGPGANVLTF	TGCGCCAGCAGCTTGGGAGGGCCTGGGGCCAACGTCCTGACTTTC
.	.	TRBV6-8	TRBJ2-3	CASARLGSTDTQYF	TGTGCCAGCGCTCGTCTCGGGTCCACAGATACGCAGTATTTT
.	.	TRBV27	TRBJ1-5	CASSSDRRLGNQPQHF	TGTGCCAGCAGTTCCGACCGCCGCCTTGGCAATCAGCCCCAGCATTTT
.	.	TRBV5-6	TRBJ2-2	CASSFVTGELFF	TGTGCCAGCAGCTTTGTCACCGGGGAGCTGTTTTTT
.	.	TRBV18	TRBJ2-1	CASSPTRDNEQFF	TGTGCCAGCTCACCAACGCGGGACAATGAGCAGTTCTTC
TRBD1	.	TRBV19	TRBJ2-3	CASVEQGDTDTQYF	TGTGCCAGCGTGGAACAGGGGGATACAGATACGCAGTATTTT
.	.	TRBV7-6	TRBJ2-3	CASSPGATQYF	TGTGCCAGCAGCCCGGGGGCAACGCAGTATTTT
.	.	TRBV28	TRBJ1-4	CASKGGNEKLFF	TGTGCCAGCAAGGGCGGCAATGAAAAACTGTTTTTT
.	few	TRBV5-1	TRBJ1-1	CASSLSSVNTEAFF	TGCGCCAGCAGCTTGAGTTCAGTGAACACTGAAGCTTTCTTT
TRBD1	.	TRBV5-6	TRBJ1-3	CASSWTGQGGRTGNTIYF	TGTGCCAGCAGCTGGACAGGACAGGGGGGACGAACTGGAAACACCATATATTTT
.	.	TRBV11-3	TRBJ2-2	CASSYISTGELFF	TGTGCCAGCAGCTATATTTCCACCGGGGAGCTGTTTTTT
.	once	TRBV28	TRBJ1-5	CASSLPALPQHF	TGTGCCAGCAGTTTACCCGCCCTACCCCAGCATTTT
.	.	TRBV6-6	TRBJ2-7	CASSYSGLTAYEQYF	TGTGCCAGCAGTTACTCGGGGCTCACGGCCTACGAGCAGTACTTC
.	few	TRBV11-2	TRBJ1-5	CASSSRGNQPQHF	TGTGCCAGCAGCTCCAGGGGCAATCAGCCCCAGCATTTT
TRBD2	.	TRBV19	TRBJ2-5	CASSSRPGTRQETQYF	TGTGCCAGTAGTTCACGCCCCGGGACTAGACAAGAGACCCAGTACTTC
.	few	TRBV19	TRBJ1-3	CASSRGGNTIYF	TGTGCCAGTAGCAGGGGTGGAAACACCATATATTTT
.	.	TRBV10-3	TRBJ1-3	CAISESPLWGGNTIYF	TGTGCCATCAGTGAGTCACCCCTCTGGGGAGGAAACACCATATATTTT
TRBD1	.	TRBV7-2	TRBJ1-1	CASSSRGQLNTEAFF	TGTGCCAGCAGCTCTAGGGGACAGCTGAACACTGAAGCTTTCTTT
.	.	TRBV12-2	TRBJ2-7	CASRLSRDRSSYEQYF	TGTGCAAGTCGCTTAAGTCGGGACAGGTCGTCCTACGAGCAGTACTTC